This TCR beta chain derives from a study of cytomegalovirus exposure and HLA in healthy donors. Overall study context: The same platform used for the 666 first-cohort repertoires was also used for the 120 validation repertoires, as a later analysis reported.

Germline CDR1 and CDR2: SGDLS and YYNGEE. The CDR3 is 16 residues long. Trimming cost V 2 bases and J 3 bases; bases outside gene matches: 3. Overall study results and limits: According to the study, approximately 150 TCR beta chains were cytomegalovirus-associated. Reported results showed that the classifier diagnosed cytomegalovirus status with high specificity and sensitivity.

As regards this clone: The antigen is not known.

Sequenced by immunoSEQ multiplex PCR; TCRdb stores in-frame clones only, minus some. The sample includes some 140,000 clones, roughly 90% of them seen just once. This sequence joins TRBV9 and TRBJ2-6, with TRBD1 identical over 9 bases. Sequenced: PBMCs. The clonotype comes from a man between 18 and 35 years old in good health and CMV-seropositive. For the CDR3, the DNA is TGTGCCAGCAGCGTTACAGGGGGCGGTGGGGCCAACGTCCTGACTTTC. Translation gives CASSVTGGGGANVLTF.